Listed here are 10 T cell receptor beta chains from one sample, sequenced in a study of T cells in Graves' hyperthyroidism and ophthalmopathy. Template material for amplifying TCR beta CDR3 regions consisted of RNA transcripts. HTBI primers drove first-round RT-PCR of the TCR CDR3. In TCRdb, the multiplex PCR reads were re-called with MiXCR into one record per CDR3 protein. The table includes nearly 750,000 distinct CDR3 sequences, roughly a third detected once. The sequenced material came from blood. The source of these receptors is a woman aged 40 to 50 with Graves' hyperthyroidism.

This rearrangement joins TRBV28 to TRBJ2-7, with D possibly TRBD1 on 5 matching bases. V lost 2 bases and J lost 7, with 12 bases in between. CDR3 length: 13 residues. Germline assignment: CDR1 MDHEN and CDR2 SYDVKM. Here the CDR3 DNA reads TGTGCCAGCAGTTTAACCCAGGGATGGGAGCAGTACTTC. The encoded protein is CASSLTQGWEQYF. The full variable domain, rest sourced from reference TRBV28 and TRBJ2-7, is DVKVTQSSRYLVKRTGEKVFLECVQDMDHENMFWYRQDPGLGLRLIYFSYDVKMKEKGDIPEGYSVSREKKERFSLILESASTNQTSMYLCASSLTQGWEQYFGPGTRLTVT.

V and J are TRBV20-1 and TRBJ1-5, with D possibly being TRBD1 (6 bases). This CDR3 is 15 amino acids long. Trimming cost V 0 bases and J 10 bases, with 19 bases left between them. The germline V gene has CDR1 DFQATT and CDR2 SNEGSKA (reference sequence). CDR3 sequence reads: CSARDGARGHSPQHF. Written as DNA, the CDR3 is TGCAGTGCTAGAGATGGTGCCAGGGGCCATTCCCCCCAGCATTTT.

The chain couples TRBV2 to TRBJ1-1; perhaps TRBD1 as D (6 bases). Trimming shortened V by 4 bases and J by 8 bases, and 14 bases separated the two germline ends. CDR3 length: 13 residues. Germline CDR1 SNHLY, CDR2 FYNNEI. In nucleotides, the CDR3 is TGTGCCAGCAGTGCGGTGCAGGGGATAGAAGCTTTCTTT. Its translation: CASSAVQGIEAFF.

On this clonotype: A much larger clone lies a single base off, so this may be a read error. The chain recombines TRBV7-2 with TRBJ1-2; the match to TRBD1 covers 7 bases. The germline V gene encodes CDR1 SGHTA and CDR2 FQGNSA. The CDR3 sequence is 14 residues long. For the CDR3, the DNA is TGTGCCGGCAGCTTTAACACAGGGGCGGGTGGCTACACCTTC. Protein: CAGSFNTGAGGYTF.

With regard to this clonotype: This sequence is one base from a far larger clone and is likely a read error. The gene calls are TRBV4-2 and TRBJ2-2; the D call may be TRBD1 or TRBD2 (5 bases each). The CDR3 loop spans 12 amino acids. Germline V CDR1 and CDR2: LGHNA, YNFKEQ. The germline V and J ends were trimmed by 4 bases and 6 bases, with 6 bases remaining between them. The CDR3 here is CASSRGAGELFF. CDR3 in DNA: TGTGCCAGCAGCCGAGGGGCCGGGGAGCTGTTTTTT.

CDR3 DNA: TGTGCCAGCAGCCGACGAGCCGAGGGGTCCTACGAGCAGTACTTC. It encodes CASSRRAEGSYEQYF. This rearrangement joins TRBV11-2 to TRBJ2-7; either TRBD1 or TRBD2 may fit D (5 bases each). Trimming removed 5 bases at V and 1 base at J, with 15 bases between. Germline assignment: CDR1 SGHAT and CDR2 FQNNGV. The length of the CDR3 is 15 residues.

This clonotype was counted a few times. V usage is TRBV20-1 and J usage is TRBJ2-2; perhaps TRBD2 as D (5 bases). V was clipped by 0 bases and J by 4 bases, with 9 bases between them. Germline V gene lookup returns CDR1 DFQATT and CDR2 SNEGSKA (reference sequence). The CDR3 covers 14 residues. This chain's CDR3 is CSARERAGTGELFF. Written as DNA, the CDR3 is TGCAGTGCTAGAGAGAGGGCCGGCACCGGGGAGCTGTTTTTT.

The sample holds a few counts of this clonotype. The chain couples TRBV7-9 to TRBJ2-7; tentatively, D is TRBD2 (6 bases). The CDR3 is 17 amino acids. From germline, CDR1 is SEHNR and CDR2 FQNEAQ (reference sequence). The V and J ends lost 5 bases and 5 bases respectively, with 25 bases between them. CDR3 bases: TGTGCCAGCAGCCCCCACCCGGAGGGCGCTGCGGGGAACGAGCAGTACTTC. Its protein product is CASSPHPEGAAGNEQYF.

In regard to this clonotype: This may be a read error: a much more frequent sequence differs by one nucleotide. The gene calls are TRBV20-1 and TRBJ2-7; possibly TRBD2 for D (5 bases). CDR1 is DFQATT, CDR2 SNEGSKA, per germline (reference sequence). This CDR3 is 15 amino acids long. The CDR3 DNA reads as TGCAGTGCTAGGGTCGCATGGGAGTCATCCTACGGGCAGTACTTC. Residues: CSARVAWESSYGQYF.

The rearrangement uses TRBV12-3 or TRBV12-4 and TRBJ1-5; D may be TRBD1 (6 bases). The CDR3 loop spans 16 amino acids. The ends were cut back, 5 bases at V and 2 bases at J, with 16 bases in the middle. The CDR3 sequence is CASSPGGGLGNQPQHF. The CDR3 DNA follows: TGTGCCAGCAGTCCCGGGGGGGGGCTTGGCAATCAGCCCCAGCATTTT.